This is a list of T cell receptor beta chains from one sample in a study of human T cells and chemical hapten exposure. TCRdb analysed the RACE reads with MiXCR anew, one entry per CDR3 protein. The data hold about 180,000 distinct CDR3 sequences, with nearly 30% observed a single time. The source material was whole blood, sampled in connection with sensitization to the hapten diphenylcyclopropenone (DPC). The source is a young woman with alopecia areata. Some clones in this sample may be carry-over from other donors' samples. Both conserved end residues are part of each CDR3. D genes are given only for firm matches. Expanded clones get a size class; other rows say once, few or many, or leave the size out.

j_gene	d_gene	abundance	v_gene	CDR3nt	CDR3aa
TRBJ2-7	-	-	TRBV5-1	TGCGCCAGCAGCTTGGTAGGGACATCGCGTCAGTACTTC	CASSLVGTSRQYF
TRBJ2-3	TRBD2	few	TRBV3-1	TGTGCCAGCAGCCAAGAATCGACTAGCGGGAGACGCACGCAGTATTTT	CASSQESTSGRRTQYF
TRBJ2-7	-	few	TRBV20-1	TGCAGTGCTAGAGTATGGGCGGGTTACTCCTACGAGCAGTACTTC	CSARVWAGYSYEQYF
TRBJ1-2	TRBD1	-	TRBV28	TGTGCCAGCAGTCCGGGGACAGGGGGGATGTGGGGCTACACCTTC	CASSPGTGGMWGYTF
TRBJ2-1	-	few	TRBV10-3	TGTGCCATCAGTGAAGTCTACAATGAGCAGTTCTTC	CAISEVYNEQFF
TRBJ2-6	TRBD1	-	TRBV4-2	TGTGCCAGCAGCCAGACCCCGGGACAGGGCGACTCTGGGGCCAACGTCCTGACTTTC	CASSQTPGQGDSGANVLTF
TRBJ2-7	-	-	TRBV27	TGTGCCAGCAGTCTAACTGTTAGCTCCTACGAGCAGTACTTC	CASSLTVSSYEQYF
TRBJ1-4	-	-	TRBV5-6	TGTGCCAGCAGCTTGGAGAGCACCGGGGGCGAAAAACTGTTTTTT	CASSLESTGGEKLFF
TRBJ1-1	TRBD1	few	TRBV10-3	TGTGCCATCAGTGAGGGGACAGGGATGAACACTGAAGCTTTCTTT	CAISEGTGMNTEAFF
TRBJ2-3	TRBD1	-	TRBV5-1	TGCGCCAGCAGCCTGGGACAGTTCCATCGCACAGATACGCAGTATTTT	CASSLGQFHRTDTQYF
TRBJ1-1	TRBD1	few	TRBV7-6	TGTGCCAGCAGCTTAGTCCAGGGGGCGGACACTGAAGCTTTCTTT	CASSLVQGADTEAFF
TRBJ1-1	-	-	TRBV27	TGTGCCAGCAGTTTATCGAGTAGGCCGAACACTGAAGCTTTCTTT	CASSLSSRPNTEAFF
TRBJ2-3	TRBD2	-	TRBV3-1	TGTGCCAGCAGAAACCGGGACTATCTTGATACGCAGTATTTT	CASRNRDYLDTQYF
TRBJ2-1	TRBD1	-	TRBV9	TGTGCCAGCAGCGTACGGTCGGGACAGGGCTACAATGAGCAGTTCTTC	CASSVRSGQGYNEQFF
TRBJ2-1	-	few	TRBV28	TGTGCCAGCAGTTTCGGTCACAATGAGCAGTTCTTC	CASSFGHNEQFF
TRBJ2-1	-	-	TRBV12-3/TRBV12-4	TGTGCCAGCAGTCCCCTTGGGGCAAATGAGCAGTTCTTC	CASSPLGANEQFF
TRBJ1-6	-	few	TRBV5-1	TGCGCCAGCAACGCAGGGTTAGGGAATTCACCCCTCCACTTT	CASNAGLGNSPLHF
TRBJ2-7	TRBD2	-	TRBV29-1	TGCAGCGTTGGGGTTAGCGGGACCTACGAGCAGTACTTC	CSVGVSGTYEQYF